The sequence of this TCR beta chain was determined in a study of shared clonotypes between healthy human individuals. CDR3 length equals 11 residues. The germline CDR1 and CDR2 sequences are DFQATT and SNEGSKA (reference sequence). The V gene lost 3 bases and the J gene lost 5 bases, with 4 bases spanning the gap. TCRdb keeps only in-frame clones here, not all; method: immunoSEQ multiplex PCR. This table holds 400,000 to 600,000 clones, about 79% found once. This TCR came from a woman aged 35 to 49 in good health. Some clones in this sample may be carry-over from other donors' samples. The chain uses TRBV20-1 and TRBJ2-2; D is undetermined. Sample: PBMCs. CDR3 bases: TGCAGTGCTAGGGGTACCGGGGAGCTGTTTTTT. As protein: CSARGTGELFF.